The source of this T cell receptor beta chain is a study of siplizumab effects on memory and regulatory T cells. Per the germline V gene, CDR1 is MNHNS and CDR2 is SASEGT. The CDR3 spans 12 residues. V lost 6 bases and J 2 bases, leaving 8 bases between the germline ends. TCRdb's table, derived via immunoSEQ multiplex PCR, lists solely in-frame clones and lacks some. The sample shows around 100,000 clones, 90% to 95% of them seen only once. The origin of this receptor is a human donor in good health. The specimen was Tregs sorted from blood. This chain uses TRBV6-1 with TRBJ2-7; no clear D gene. The CDR3 coding sequence is TGTGCCAGCAGAATTACAGCCTACGAGCAGTACTTC. Translated, it gives CASRITAYEQYF.